These 3 T cell receptor beta chains were sequenced from one sample in a study of blood T cell repertoires in COVID-19. Assay: immunoSEQ multiplex PCR; the TCRdb copy retains only in-frame clones and omits some. The sample includes approximately 210,000 clones, around 80% seen only once; the top ten take roughly 12%. The specimen was peripheral blood. Receptors were obtained from a woman aged 40 to 50 with acute or convalescent COVID-19.

The rearrangement uses TRBV6-5 and TRBJ1-3, with 10 bases that match TRBD1. The germline V gene has CDR1 MNHEY and CDR2 SVGAGI. CDR3 length equals 15 residues. Unmatched junction bases numbered 6, after V lost 6 bases and J lost 4 bases. The CDR3 spells CASRDGTGDGNTIYF. The CDR3 coding sequence is TGTGCCAGCAGGGACGGGACAGGGGACGGAAACACCATATATTTT.

The chain couples TRBV6-6 to TRBJ2-5; D ambiguous. The germline V gene has CDR1 MNHNY and CDR2 SVGAGI (reference sequence). V was cut by 4 bases and J by 5 bases, with 11 bases left in between. This CDR3 is built from 13 residues. CDR3: CASSLRGGETQYF. In DNA, the CDR3 is TGTGCCAGCAGTTTACGAGGTGGGGAGACCCAGTACTTC.

The rearrangement links TRBV7-2 to TRBJ2-7; 8 bases fit TRBD1. Germline values: CDR1 SGHTA, CDR2 FQGNSA. Germline trimming cut 2 bases from V and 2 bases from J; bases unmatched to any gene: 5. The length of the CDR3 is 15 residues. The CDR3 protein is CASSLLGTGAYEQYF. In DNA, the CDR3 is TGTGCCAGCAGCTTATTGGGGACAGGAGCCTACGAGCAGTACTTC.